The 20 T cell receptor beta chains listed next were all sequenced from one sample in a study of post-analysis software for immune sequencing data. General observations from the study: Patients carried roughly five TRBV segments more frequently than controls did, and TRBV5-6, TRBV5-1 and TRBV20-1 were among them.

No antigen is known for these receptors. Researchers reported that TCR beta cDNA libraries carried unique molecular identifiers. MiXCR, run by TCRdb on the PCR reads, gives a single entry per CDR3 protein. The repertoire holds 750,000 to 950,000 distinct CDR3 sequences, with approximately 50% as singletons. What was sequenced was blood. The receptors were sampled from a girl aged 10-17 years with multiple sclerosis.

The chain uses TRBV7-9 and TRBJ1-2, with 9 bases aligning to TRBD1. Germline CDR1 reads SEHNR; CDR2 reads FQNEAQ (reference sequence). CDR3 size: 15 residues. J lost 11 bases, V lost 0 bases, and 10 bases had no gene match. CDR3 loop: CASSLALWDRVGYTF. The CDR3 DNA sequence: TGTGCCAGCAGCTTAGCGTTGTGGGACAGGGTCGGTTACACCTTC.

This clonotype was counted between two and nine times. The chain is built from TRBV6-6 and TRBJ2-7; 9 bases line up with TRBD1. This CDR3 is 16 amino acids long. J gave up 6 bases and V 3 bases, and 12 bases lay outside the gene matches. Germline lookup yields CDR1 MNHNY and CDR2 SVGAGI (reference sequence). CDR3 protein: CASSYVTGGVGFEQYF. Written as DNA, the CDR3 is TGTGCCAGCAGTTATGTAACAGGGGGCGTAGGCTTCGAGCAGTACTTC.

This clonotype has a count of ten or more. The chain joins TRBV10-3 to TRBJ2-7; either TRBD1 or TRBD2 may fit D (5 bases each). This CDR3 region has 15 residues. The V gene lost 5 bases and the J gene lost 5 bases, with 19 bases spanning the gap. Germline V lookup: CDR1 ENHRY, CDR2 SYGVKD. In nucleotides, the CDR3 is TGTGCCATCAGTCAATCCCGCGGGCTAGGGGACGAGCAGTACTTC. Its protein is CAISQSRGLGDEQYF.

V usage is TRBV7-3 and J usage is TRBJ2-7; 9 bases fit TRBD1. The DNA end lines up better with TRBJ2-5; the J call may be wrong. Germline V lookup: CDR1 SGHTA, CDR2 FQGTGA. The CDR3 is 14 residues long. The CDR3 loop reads CASSSGQGLGTQYF. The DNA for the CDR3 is TGTGCCAGCAGCTCGGGACAGGGTTTAGGGACCCAGTACTTC.

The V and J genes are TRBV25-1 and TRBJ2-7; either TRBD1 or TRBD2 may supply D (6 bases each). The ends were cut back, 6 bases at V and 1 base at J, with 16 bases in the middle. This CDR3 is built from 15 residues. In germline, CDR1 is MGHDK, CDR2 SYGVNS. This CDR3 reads CASSQTRGPSYEQYF. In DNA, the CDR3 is TGTGCCAGCAGCCAGACCCGGGGGCCGTCCTACGAGCAGTACTTC.

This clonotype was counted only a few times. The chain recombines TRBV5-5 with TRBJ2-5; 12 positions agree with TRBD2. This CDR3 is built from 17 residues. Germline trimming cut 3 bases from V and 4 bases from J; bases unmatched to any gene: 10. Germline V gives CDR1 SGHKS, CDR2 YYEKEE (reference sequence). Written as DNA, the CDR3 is TGTGCCAGCAGCTACAACCTAGCGGGAGGGTCTAGAGAGACCCAGTACTTC. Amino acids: CASSYNLAGGSRETQYF. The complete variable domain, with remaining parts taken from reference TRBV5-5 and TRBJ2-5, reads DAGVTQSPTHLIKTRGQQVTLRCSPISGHKSVSWYQQVLGQGPQFIFQYYEKEERGRGNFPDRFSARQFPNYSSELNVNALLLGDSALYLCASSYNLAGGSRETQYFGPGTRLLVL.

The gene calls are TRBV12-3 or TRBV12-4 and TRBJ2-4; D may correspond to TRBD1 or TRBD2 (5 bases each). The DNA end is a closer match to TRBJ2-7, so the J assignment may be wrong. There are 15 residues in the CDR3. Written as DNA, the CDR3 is TGTGCCAGCAGCCCTACCGGGGCGGCGTCCTACGAGCAGTACTTC. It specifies CASSPTGAASYEQYF.

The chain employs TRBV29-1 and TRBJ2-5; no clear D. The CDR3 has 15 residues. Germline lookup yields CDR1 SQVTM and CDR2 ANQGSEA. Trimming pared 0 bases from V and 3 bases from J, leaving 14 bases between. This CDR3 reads CSVEDPREYEETQYF. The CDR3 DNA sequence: TGCAGCGTTGAAGATCCCAGAGAATACGAAGAGACCCAGTACTTC.

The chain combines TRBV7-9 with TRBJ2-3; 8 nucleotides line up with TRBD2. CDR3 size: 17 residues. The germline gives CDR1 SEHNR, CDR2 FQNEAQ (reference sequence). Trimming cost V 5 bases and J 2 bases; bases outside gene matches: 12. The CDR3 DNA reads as TGTGCCAGCAGCCTCCGGGGGGGGGCCACCCCCACAGATACGCAGTATTTT. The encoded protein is CASSLRGGATPTDTQYF.

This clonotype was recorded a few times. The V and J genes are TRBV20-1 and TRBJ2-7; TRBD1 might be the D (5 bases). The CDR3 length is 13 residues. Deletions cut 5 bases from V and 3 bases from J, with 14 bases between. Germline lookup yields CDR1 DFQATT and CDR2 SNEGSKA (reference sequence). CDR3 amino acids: CSAHSGQGYEQYF. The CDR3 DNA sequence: TGCAGTGCTCATTCAGGGCAGGGCTACGAGCAGTACTTC.

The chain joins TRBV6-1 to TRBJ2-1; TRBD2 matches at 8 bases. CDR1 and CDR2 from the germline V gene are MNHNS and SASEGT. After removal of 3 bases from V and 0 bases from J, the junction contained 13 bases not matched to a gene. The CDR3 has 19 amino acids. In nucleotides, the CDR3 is TGTGCCAGCAGTGATGGAAAGGCGGGGGGCTACAGCTCCTACAATGAGCAGTTCTTC. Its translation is CASSDGKAGGYSSYNEQFF.

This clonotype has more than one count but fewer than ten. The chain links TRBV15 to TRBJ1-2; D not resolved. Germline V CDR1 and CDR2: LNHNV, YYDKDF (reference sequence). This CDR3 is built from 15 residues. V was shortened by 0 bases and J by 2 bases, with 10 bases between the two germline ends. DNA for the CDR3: TGTGCCACCAGCAGAGATGCTGGACGGAACTATGGCTACACCTTC. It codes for CATSRDAGRNYGYTF.

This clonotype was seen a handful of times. The CDR3 is CASSQEGLAVETQYF. DNA of the CDR3: TGCGCCAGCAGCCAAGAGGGACTAGCCGTTGAGACCCAGTACTTC. The chain combines TRBV4-1 with TRBJ2-5; 9 positions agree with TRBD2. CDR1 is MGHRA, CDR2 YSYEKL, per germline. V lost 0 bases and J lost 5; bases outside the gene matches: 4. The CDR3 spans 15 residues.

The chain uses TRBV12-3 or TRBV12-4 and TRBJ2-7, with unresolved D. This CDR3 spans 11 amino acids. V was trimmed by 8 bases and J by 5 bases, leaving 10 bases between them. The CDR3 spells CASGEFHEQYF. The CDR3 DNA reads TGTGCCAGCGGCGAGTTCCACGAGCAGTACTTC.

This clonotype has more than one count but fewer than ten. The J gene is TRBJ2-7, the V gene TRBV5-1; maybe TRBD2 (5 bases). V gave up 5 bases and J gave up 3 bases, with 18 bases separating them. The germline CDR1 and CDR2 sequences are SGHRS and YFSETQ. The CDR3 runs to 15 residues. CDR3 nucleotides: TGCGCCAGCAGGAAGGGAGACGCGCTTGACTACGAGCAGTACTTC. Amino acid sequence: CASRKGDALDYEQYF.

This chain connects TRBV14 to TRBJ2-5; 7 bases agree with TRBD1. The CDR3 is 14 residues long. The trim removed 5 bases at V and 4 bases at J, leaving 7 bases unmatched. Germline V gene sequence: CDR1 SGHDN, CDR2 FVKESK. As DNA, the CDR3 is TGTGCCAGCAGCTCCAAGGGGGCTCGAGAGACCCAGTACTTC. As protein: CASSSKGARETQYF.

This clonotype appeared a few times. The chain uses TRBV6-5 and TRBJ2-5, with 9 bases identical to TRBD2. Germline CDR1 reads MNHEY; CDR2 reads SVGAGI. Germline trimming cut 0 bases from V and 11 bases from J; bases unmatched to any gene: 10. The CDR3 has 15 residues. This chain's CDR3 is CASSYSRLAEGEQYF. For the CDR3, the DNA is TGTGCCAGCAGTTACTCGAGACTAGCGGAGGGGGAGCAGTACTTC.

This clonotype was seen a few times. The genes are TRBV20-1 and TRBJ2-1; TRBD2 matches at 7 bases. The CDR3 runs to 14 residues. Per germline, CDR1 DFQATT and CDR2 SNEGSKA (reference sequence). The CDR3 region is CRPLVSGANNEQFF. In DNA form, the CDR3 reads TGCAGGCCCTTGGTGAGCGGGGCAAACAATGAGCAGTTCTTC.

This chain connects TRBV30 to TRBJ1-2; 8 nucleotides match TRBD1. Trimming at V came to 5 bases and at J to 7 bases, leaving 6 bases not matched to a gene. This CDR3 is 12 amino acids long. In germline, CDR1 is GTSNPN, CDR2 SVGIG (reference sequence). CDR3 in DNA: TGTGCCTGGTTGACAGGGGCAGGTGGCTACACCTTC. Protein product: CAWLTGAGGYTF.

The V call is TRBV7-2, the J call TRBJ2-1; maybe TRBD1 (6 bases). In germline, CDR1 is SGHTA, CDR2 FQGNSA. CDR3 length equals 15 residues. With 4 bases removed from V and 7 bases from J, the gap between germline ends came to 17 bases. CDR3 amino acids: CASSSAGYTGNEQFF. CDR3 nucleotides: TGTGCCAGCAGCTCAGCAGGGTATACAGGGAATGAGCAGTTCTTC. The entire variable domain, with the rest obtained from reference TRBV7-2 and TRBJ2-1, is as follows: GAGVSQSPSNKVTEKGKDVELRCDPISGHTALYWYRQSLGQGLEFLIYFQGNSAPDKSGLPSDRFSAERTGGSVSTLTIQRTQQEDSAVYLCASSSAGYTGNEQFFGPGTRLTVL.